The 6 T cell receptor beta chains in this list originate from one sample, sequenced in a study of CD8+ T cells in alopecia areata. As the sequencing template, cDNA was produced by extracting RNA and reverse transcribing it. Only in-frame clones appear in the TCRdb table, and some are missing; sequencing was by immunoSEQ multiplex PCR. Listed here are 250,000 or so clones without any singletons, the top ten holding roughly 1.2%. CD4, CD8alpha, NKG2D, NKG2ACE and other markers guided sorting of pooled cutaneous lymph node cells. The sequenced sample was CD4+ T cells sorted from a lymph node. These receptors originate from a C3H/HeJ mouse with alopecia areata. As its MHC haplotype, the strain has H2-k.

This clone has only a few counts. Genes here carry mouse names. Other DNA sequences in the same sample also yield this CDR3. The part of the CDR3 DNA that was read is TGTGCCTGGAGTCGAGGGGGAAGTGCAGAA. Encoded protein: CAWSRGGSAE. The entire CDR3 protein reads CAWSRGGSAETLYF. This chain connects TRBV31 to TRBJ2-3, with D perhaps matching TRBD1 (6 bases). The missing CDR3 end, 4 residues past where the read stops, is filled in from the germline J gene. CDR3 length equals 14 residues. Looked up from germline, CDR1 is GKSSPN and CDR2 is SITVG. Trimming shortened V by 1 base and J by 0 bases, and 8 bases separated the two germline ends. Full variable domain (remainder filled in from reference TRBV31 and TRBJ2-3): AQTIHQWPVAEIKAVGSPLSLGCTIKGKSSPNLYWYWQATGGTLQQLFYSITVGQVESVVQLNLSASRPKDDQFILSTEKLLLSHSGFYLCAWSRGGSAETLYFGSGTRLTVL.

In the case of this clone: Gene and germline names: mouse. The CDR3 end is not reached by the read, which stops 4 residues before it; the germline J gene fills it in. The rearrangement links TRBV1 to TRBJ2-2; a possible D gene is TRBD2 (5 bases). V was trimmed by 0 bases and J by 0 bases, leaving 8 bases between them. Germline V gives CDR1 NSQYPW, CDR2 LRSPGD (reference sequence). CDR3 length: 16 amino acids. CDR3 DNA (partial): TGCACCTGCAGTGCAGATCGCTGGGCAAACACCGGG. This codes for CTCSADRWANTG. The CDR3 reads in full as CTCSADRWANTGQLYF.

To note about this clone: Here the gene names and germline are mouse. The CDR3 goes on 3 residues after the read ends, and that part is filled in from the germline J gene. This rearrangement joins TRBV1 to TRBJ1-6, with 7 bases fitting TRBD1. TRBJ1-6 belongs to the ORF category, with a function that is uncertain. V lost 1 base to trimming and J lost 3 bases; unmatched junction nucleotides: 3. CDR1 and CDR2 from the germline V gene are NSQYPW and LRSPGD (reference sequence). This CDR3 has 16 amino acids. CDR3 in amino acids: CTCSAARGDYNSPLYF. The sequenced CDR3 bases are TGCACCTGCAGTGCAGCCAGGGGGGACTATAATTCGCCC.

A few counts support this clone. The germline and genes are mouse ones. Read coverage stops 4 residues before the CDR3 terminus; the germline J gene supplies the remainder. The V call is TRBV14, the J call TRBJ2-1, with D tentatively TRBD1 (5 bases). V lost 4 bases, J lost 0 bases, and 11 bases lay in between. The CDR3 has 15 residues. Germline V gene lookup returns CDR1 SGHDT and CDR2 FRDEAV. CDR3 DNA, as far as it was read: TGTGCCAGCAGTCCGCCGGACAATAACTATGCT. Translating it yields CASSPPDNNYA. The entire CDR3 sequence reads CASSPPDNNYAEQFF.

To note about this clone: Gene labels here are mouse ones. The CDR3 end is not reached by the read, which stops 4 residues before it; the germline J gene fills it in. Other DNA sequences of this sample code for an identical CDR3. The chain recombines TRBV13-2 with TRBJ2-1; D is unresolved. This CDR3 has 13 amino acids. Trimming removed 1 base from V and 3 bases from J, with 5 bases in between. From germline, CDR1 is NNHNN and CDR2 SYGAGS (reference sequence). The CDR3 protein is CASGDLGYAEQFF. CDR3 DNA, as far as it was read: TGTGCCAGCGGTGATTTGGGCTATGCT.

Details on this clone: Germline and genes: mouse. From the germline J gene comes the end of the CDR3, since the read stops 4 residues before it. This sequence joins TRBV19 and TRBJ2-5; TRBD2 matches at 11 bases. The CDR3 length is 17 residues. Germline CDR1 reads FNHDT; CDR2 reads SITEND (reference sequence). The junction had 8 bases not matched to a gene; V was cut back by 3 bases and J by 2 bases. The CDR3 sequence: CASSTERLGGAQDTQYF. CDR3 bases read: TGTGCCAGCAGTACTGAGCGACTGGGGGGGGCCCAAGAC.